One sample yielded the 23 T cell receptor beta chains listed below, sequenced in a study of cytomegalovirus exposure and HLA in healthy donors (dated by TCRdb to between 2016 and 2019). Library creation used the immunoSEQ multiplex PCR assay. For the multiplex PCR, a mixture combining 60 forward primers for TCR Vbeta segments and 13 reverse primers for TCR Jbeta segments was used. What TCRdb holds here is the immuneACCESS table cut down to in-frame rearrangements. Part of the clones is not present; checked against another copy, under half of the missing clones reflect an unresolved V gene, and the others are unexplained. The sample table records more than 55,000 clones. Of the sample, roughly 5.2% is held by the ten largest clones. Sequences were obtained from PBMCs. The source of these receptors is a woman between 40 and 50 years old in good health and CMV-seropositive.

This rearrangement joins TRBV6-5 to TRBJ1-1; D is unclear. CDR1 and CDR2 from the germline V gene are MNHEY and SVGAGI. The CDR3 is made up of 11 amino acids. V was shortened by 7 bases and J by 1 base, with 4 bases between the two germline ends. The CDR3 sequence is CASTKNTEAFF. The CDR3 bases are TGTGCCAGCACAAAGAACACTGAAGCTTTCTTT.

V is TRBV5-4 and J is TRBJ2-3, with unresolved D. Germline assignment: CDR1 SGHNT and CDR2 YYREEE (reference sequence). V lost 0 bases to trimming and J lost 3 bases, with 11 bases between them. CDR3 length: 15 amino acids. CDR3 in DNA: TGTGCCAGCAGCTTGGAAAGAGGCGAAACAGATACGCAGTATTTT. Translation: CASSLERGETDTQYF.

The chain uses TRBV5-4 and TRBJ2-5; the D gene is possibly TRBD1 (6 bases). Deletions cut 3 bases from V and 5 bases from J, with 14 bases between. This CDR3 has 14 amino acids. Germline lookup yields CDR1 SGHNT and CDR2 YYREEE (reference sequence). The CDR3 DNA sequence: TGTGCCAGCAGCTCCTGGACAGCCCGGGAGACCCAGTACTTC. It codes for CASSSWTARETQYF.

The chain uses TRBV12-5 and TRBJ1-1; D might be TRBD1 (5 bases). This CDR3 comprises 14 residues. Germline V lookup: CDR1 LGHNT, CDR2 FRNRAP. Trimming removed 1 base from V and 0 bases from J, with 6 bases in between. CDR3 sequence: CASGLGQLNTEAFF. The CDR3 region has the DNA TGTGCTAGTGGTTTGGGACAGTTGAACACTGAAGCTTTCTTT.

This chain connects TRBV7-9 to TRBJ1-6; the match to TRBD1 covers 7 bases. Germline CDR1 and CDR2: SEHNR and FQNEAQ (reference sequence). V was pared by 2 bases and J by 9 bases, with 4 bases of the junction left unmatched. The CDR3 covers 14 residues. The CDR3, as DNA: TGTGCCAGCAGCTTACCTGACAGGGTTTCACCCCTCCACTTT. Translation: CASSLPDRVSPLHF.

This chain connects TRBV6-6 to TRBJ1-1; D is perhaps TRBD1 (5 bases). This CDR3 has 13 amino acids. Germline values: CDR1 MNHNY, CDR2 SVGAGI (reference sequence). The V end was cut by 6 bases, the J end by 0 bases, with 8 bases between. The CDR3 DNA reads as TGTGCCAGCAGCTTGACAGTGAACACTGAAGCTTTCTTT. This gives the protein CASSLTVNTEAFF.

The V call is TRBV4-1, the J call TRBJ2-5; TRBD1 is a possible D gene (6 bases). Per germline, CDR1 MGHRA and CDR2 YSYEKL. This CDR3 spans 18 amino acids. Trimming removed 0 bases from V and 2 bases from J, with 19 bases in between. The DNA for the CDR3 is TGCGCCAGCAGCCAAGAAGGTCAAAGGGGGATACTTCAAGAGACCCAGTACTTC. This codes for CASSQEGQRGILQETQYF.

V and J are TRBV5-3 and TRBJ1-5, with 7 nucleotides matching TRBD1. TRBV5-3 carries the ORF label, with uncertain function. There are 19 residues in the CDR3. V lost 0 bases, J lost 0 bases, and 12 bases stayed unmatched. The CDR3 DNA reads as TGTGCCAGAAGCTTGGGAGGACAGGTTAGTATCCTTAGCAATCAGCCCCAGCATTTT. This translates into CARSLGGQVSILSNQPQHF.

The rearrangement links TRBV27 to TRBJ1-6; 7 nucleotides line up with TRBD1. V shed 6 bases and J 9 bases; nucleotides not matched to a gene: 23. This CDR3 spans 19 amino acids. Per the germline V gene, CDR1 is MNHEY and CDR2 is SMNVEV (reference sequence). The CDR3 DNA reads TGTGCCAGCAGACAGACAGGGATCGATTTCATAGCGGGGAGTTCACCCCTCCACTTT. This sequence encodes CASRQTGIDFIAGSSPLHF.

The chain combines TRBV21-1 with TRBJ2-5; no check of the table's D call, TRBD2, against the DNA was made. TRBV21-1 is assigned pseudogene status. The CDR3 has 18 residues. CDR3 in amino acids: CASINGQRFSGFQETQYF. The CDR3 coding sequence is TGTGCCAGCATTAATGGACAGCGTTTTAGCGGGTTTCAAGAGACCCAGTACTTC.

This chain joins TRBV7-6 and TRBJ2-3, with D possibly TRBD1 on 5 matching bases. The V end lost 3 bases, the J end lost 2 bases, and 12 bases lay between the germline ends. The CDR3 runs 15 residues. CDR1 SGHVS and CDR2 FNYEAQ come from the germline V gene. The chain's CDR3 is CASSLGPGYTDTQYF. CDR3 nucleotide sequence: TGTGCCAGCAGCTTGGGGCCAGGGTACACAGATACGCAGTATTTT.

CDR3 DNA: TGTGCCAGCAGCGTAGCCCTCAATCAGCCCCAGCATTTT. Its protein is CASSVALNQPQHF. The chain is built from TRBV9 and TRBJ1-5; D gene unclear. CDR1 SGDLS and CDR2 YYNGEE come from the germline V gene. This CDR3 spans 13 amino acids. V shed 0 bases and J shed 3 bases, with 4 bases lying between them.

The chain combines TRBV19 with TRBJ2-1; 10 nucleotides agree with TRBD2. The CDR3 spans 18 residues. Germline V gene data show CDR1 as LNHDA and CDR2 as SQIVND (reference sequence). J lost 0 bases, V lost 9 bases, and 14 bases had no gene match. This chain's CDR3 is CASLLRSGGGSSYNEQFF. The CDR3 DNA reads as TGTGCCAGCCTCCTAAGGAGCGGGGGGGGGTCCTCCTACAATGAGCAGTTCTTC. Full variable domain (missing parts from reference TRBV19 and TRBJ2-1): DGGITQSPKYLFRKEGQNVTLSCEQNLNHDAMYWYRQDPGQGLRLIYYSQIVNDFQKGDIAEGYSVSREKKESFPLTVTSAQKNPTAFYLCASLLRSGGGSSYNEQFFGPGTRLTVL.

The chain is built from TRBV19 and TRBJ2-3, with a tentative D call TRBD1 (5 bases). This CDR3 is built from 14 residues. Germline-derived CDR1 and CDR2 are LNHDA and SQIVND (reference sequence). V gave up 3 bases and J gave up 6 bases, with 13 bases separating them. This CDR3 reads CASSIGAGWDTQYF. CDR3 in DNA: TGTGCCAGTAGTATTGGGGCAGGGTGGGATACGCAGTATTTT. The variable domain in full, with the rest retrieved from reference TRBV19 and TRBJ2-3, is DGGITQSPKYLFRKEGQNVTLSCEQNLNHDAMYWYRQDPGQGLRLIYYSQIVNDFQKGDIAEGYSVSREKKESFPLTVTSAQKNPTAFYLCASSIGAGWDTQYFGPGTRLTVL.

The rearrangement joins TRBV6-1 to TRBJ2-3; D perhaps matches TRBD1 (6 bases). V was shortened by 6 bases and J by 2 bases, with 12 bases between the two germline ends. The CDR3 sequence is 14 residues long. Germline CDR1 is MNHNS and CDR2 is SASEGT. CDR3: CASRADRSTDTQYF. The CDR3 DNA reads as TGTGCCAGCAGAGCCGACAGGTCCACAGATACGCAGTATTTT.

This chain uses TRBV28 with TRBJ2-5, with 15 bases aligning to TRBD2. V was clipped by 1 base and J by 5 bases; unmatched bases: 8. This CDR3 is built from 18 residues. Germline V gene data show CDR1 as MDHEN and CDR2 as SYDVKM. The CDR3 sequence: CASSLYGLAGGSGETQYF. The CDR3 region has the DNA TGTGCCAGCAGTTTATACGGACTAGCGGGAGGGTCTGGTGAGACCCAGTACTTC.

The rearrangement uses TRBV7-3 and TRBJ2-3; the D gene is possibly TRBD2 (6 bases). V was cut by 7 bases and J by 2 bases, with 16 bases left in between. The CDR3 has 15 amino acids. Germline values: CDR1 SGHTA, CDR2 FQGTGA. The DNA of the CDR3 is TGTGCCAGCAACTACCGGGACTTTCCCACAGATACGCAGTATTTT. Amino acids: CASNYRDFPTDTQYF.

The chain couples TRBV29-1 to TRBJ2-1; 8 positions match TRBD2. The germline V gene has CDR1 SQVTM and CDR2 ANQGSEA. The CDR3 is 13 residues long. The CDR3 region has the DNA TGCAGTGGGGTTCTAGCGGGCTACAATGAGCAGTTCTTC. It is translated as CSGVLAGYNEQFF.

The chain combines TRBV16 with TRBJ1-5; the D gene is possibly TRBD1 (6 bases). CDR3 length: 15 amino acids. The V end lost 4 bases, the J end lost 5 bases, and 15 bases lay between the germline ends. CDR1 is KGHSY and CDR2 is FQNENV in the germline V gene. The CDR3 protein is CASSPAGGGHQPQHF. For the CDR3, the DNA is TGTGCCAGCAGCCCAGCGGGAGGGGGACATCAGCCCCAGCATTTT. Based on the CDR3 plus reference TRBV16 and TRBJ1-5, the full variable domain is GEEVAQTPKHLVRGEGQKAKLYCAPIKGHSYVFWYQQVLKNEFKFLISFQNENVFDETGMPKERFSAKCLPNSPCSLEIQATKLEDSAVYFCASSPAGGGHQPQHFGDGTRLSIL.

This chain joins TRBV7-9 and TRBJ2-1; 10 bases align to TRBD1. This CDR3 has 15 residues. With 5 bases clipped from V and 8 bases from J, the junction kept 9 bases outside the gene matches. Germline CDR1 SEHNR, CDR2 FQNEAQ (reference sequence). The chain's CDR3 is CASSPPGQGSHEQFF. In DNA, the CDR3 is TGTGCCAGCAGCCCACCGGGACAGGGGTCCCATGAGCAGTTCTTC.

This chain connects TRBV6-4 to TRBJ2-3; 13 bases align to TRBD2. There are 15 residues in the CDR3. The ends lost 2 bases at V and 4 bases at J; junction bases unmatched: 0. The germline gives CDR1 MRHNA, CDR2 SNTAGT. The CDR3 coding sequence is TGTGCCAGCAGTGACGGACTAGCGGGAGCAGATACGCAGTATTTT. It yields the protein CASSDGLAGADTQYF.

The CDR3 sequence: CAIRRETEAFF. DNA for the CDR3: TGTGCCATCCGGCGGGAAACTGAAGCTTTCTTT. The chain joins TRBV10-3 to TRBJ1-1, with unresolved D. CDR1 is ENHRY, CDR2 SYGVKD, per germline. CDR3 length: 11 residues. V lost 8 bases, J lost 5 bases, and 9 bases lay in between.

The rearrangement links TRBV6-5 to TRBJ1-1; the D is unclear. The CDR3 spans 13 residues. With 2 bases removed from V and 8 bases from J, the gap between germline ends came to 12 bases. Germline loops: CDR1 MNHEY, CDR2 SVGAGI. The CDR3 nucleotides are TGTGCCAGCAGTTACCCGGGAACCCAGGAAGCTTTCTTT. As protein: CASSYPGTQEAFF.